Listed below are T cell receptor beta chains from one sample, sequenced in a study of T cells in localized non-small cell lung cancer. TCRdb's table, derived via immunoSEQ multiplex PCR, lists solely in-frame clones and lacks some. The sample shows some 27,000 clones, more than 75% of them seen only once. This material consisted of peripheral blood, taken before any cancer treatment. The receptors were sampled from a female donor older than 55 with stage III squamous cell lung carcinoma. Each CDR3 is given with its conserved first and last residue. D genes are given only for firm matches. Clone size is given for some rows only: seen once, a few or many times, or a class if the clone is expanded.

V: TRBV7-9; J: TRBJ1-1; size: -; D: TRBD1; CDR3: CASSLQQGGTEAFF; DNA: TGTGCCAGCAGCTTACAGCAGGGGGGGACTGAAGCTTTCTTT
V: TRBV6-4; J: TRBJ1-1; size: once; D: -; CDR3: CASTKSGSYMNTEAFF; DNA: TGTGCCAGCACTAAATCCGGCAGCTACATGAACACTGAAGCTTTCTTT
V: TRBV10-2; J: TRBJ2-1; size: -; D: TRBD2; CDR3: CASSDLAGGPNEQFF; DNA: TGCGCCAGCAGTGATCTAGCGGGAGGGCCCAATGAGCAGTTCTTC
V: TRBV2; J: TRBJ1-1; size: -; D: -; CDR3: CASERGNTEAFF; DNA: TGTGCCAGTGAACGTGGGAACACTGAAGCTTTCTTT
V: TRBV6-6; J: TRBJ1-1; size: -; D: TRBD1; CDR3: CASSRQGDATEAFF; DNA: TGTGCCAGCAGCAGACAGGGGGACGCCACTGAAGCTTTCTTT
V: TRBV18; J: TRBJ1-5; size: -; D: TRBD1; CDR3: CASSPNHRGQPQHF; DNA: TGTGCCAGCTCACCCAACCACAGGGGTCAGCCCCAGCATTTT
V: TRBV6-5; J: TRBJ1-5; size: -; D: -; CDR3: CASGLSNGPQHF; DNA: TGTGCCTCGGGACTTTCGAATGGGCCCCAGCATTTT
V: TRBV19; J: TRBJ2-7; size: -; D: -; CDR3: CASSPRTGIYEQYF; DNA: TGTGCCAGTAGTCCAAGGACGGGTATCTACGAGCAGTACTTC
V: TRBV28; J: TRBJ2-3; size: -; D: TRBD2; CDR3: CASSLLREGTQYF; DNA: TGTGCCAGCAGTTTATTAAGGGAGGGTACGCAGTATTTT
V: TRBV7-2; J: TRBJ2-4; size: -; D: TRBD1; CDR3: CASSFTGTGGLAKNIQYF; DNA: TGTGCCAGCAGCTTCACCGGGACAGGAGGGCTAGCCAAAAACATTCAGTACTTC
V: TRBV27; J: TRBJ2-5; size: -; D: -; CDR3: CASSLSGTGETQYF; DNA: TGTGCCAGCAGTTTATCAGGCACGGGTGAGACCCAGTACTTC
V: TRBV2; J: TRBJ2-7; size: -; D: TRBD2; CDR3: CASSGASGSSYEQYF; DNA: TGTGCCAGCAGTGGGGCTAGCGGGAGCTCCTACGAGCAGTACTTC
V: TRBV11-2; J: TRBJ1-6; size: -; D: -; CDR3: CASSRTGISYNSPLHF; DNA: TGTGCCAGCAGCCGAACAGGGATCTCCTATAATTCACCCCTCCACTTT
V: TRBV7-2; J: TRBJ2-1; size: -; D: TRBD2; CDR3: CASSFGGRGQFF; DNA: TGTGCCAGCAGCTTCGGAGGGAGGGGGCAGTTCTTC
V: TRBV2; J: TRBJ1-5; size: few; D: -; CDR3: CASKPLLSNQPQHF; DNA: TGTGCCAGCAAGCCCCTTCTTAGCAATCAGCCCCAGCATTTT
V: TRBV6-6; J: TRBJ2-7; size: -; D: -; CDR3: CASSDYTNLPYEQYF; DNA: TGTGCCAGCAGTGACTATACAAACCTTCCCTACGAGCAGTACTTC
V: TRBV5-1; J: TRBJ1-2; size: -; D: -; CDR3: CASRLTQYNYGYTF; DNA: TGCGCCAGCAGATTGACACAATATAACTATGGCTACACCTTC
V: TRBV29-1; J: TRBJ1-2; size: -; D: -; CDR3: CSVEMRENYGYTF; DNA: TGCAGCGTTGAAATGCGGGAAAACTATGGCTACACCTTC
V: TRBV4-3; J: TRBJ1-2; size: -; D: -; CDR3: CASSQDPGIGYTF; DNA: TGCGCCAGCAGCCAAGATCCAGGGATCGGCTACACCTTC
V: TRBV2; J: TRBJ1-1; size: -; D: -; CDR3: CASSELSGDTEAFF; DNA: TGTGCCAGCAGTGAACTCTCGGGAGACACTGAAGCTTTCTTT
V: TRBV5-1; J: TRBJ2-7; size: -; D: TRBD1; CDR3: CASSPTGGYYEQYF; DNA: TGCGCCAGCAGCCCGACAGGGGGCTACTACGAGCAGTACTTC
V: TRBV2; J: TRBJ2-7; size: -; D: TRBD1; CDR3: CASSEGGTGGYEQYF; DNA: TGTGCCAGCAGTGAGGGCGGGACAGGGGGCTACGAGCAGTACTTC
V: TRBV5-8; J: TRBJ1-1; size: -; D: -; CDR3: CASSLFRDTEAFF; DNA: TGTGCCAGCAGCTTGTTCAGGGATACTGAAGCTTTCTTT
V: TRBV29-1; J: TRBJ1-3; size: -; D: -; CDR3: CSVLGTDSGNTIYF; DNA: TGCAGCGTTCTCGGGACTGACTCTGGAAACACCATATATTTT
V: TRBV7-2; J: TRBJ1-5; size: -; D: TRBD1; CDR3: CASSLATGGANQPQHF; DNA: TGTGCCAGCAGCTTAGCGACAGGGGGGGCCAATCAGCCCCAGCATTTT
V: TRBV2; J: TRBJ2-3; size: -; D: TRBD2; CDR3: CALRRTSNTDTQYF; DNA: TGTGCCCTCAGGAGGACTAGCAACACAGATACGCAGTATTTT
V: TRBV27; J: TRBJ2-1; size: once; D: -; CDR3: CASSLPGRVTYNEQFF; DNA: TGTGCCAGCAGTTTACCCGGCAGGGTTACCTACAATGAGCAGTTCTTC
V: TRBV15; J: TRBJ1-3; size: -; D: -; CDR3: CATSSERASGNTIYF; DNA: TGTGCCACCAGCAGTGAAAGGGCGTCCGGAAACACCATATATTTT
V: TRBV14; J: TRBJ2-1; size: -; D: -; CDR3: CASRPSLAYNEQFF; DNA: TGTGCCAGCAGACCCAGCCTAGCCTACAATGAGCAGTTCTTC
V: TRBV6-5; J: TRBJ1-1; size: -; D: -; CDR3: CASSYPLGERGAFF; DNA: TGTGCCAGCAGTTACCCCTTGGGGGAAAGAGGAGCTTTCTTT
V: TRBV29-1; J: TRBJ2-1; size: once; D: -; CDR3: CSVDGTNRNEQFF; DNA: TGCAGCGTTGATGGGACCAATCGCAATGAGCAGTTCTTC
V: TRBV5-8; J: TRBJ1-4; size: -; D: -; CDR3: CASSSESATNEKLFF; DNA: TGTGCCAGCAGCTCGGAATCAGCAACTAATGAAAAACTGTTTTTT
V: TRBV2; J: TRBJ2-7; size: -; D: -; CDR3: CASSEGPQNLSYEQYF; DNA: TGTGCCAGCAGTGAAGGGCCGCAGAACCTCTCCTACGAGCAGTACTTC
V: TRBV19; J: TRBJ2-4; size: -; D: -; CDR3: CASSMGAHGGIQYF; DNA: TGTGCCAGTAGTATGGGAGCACACGGAGGCATTCAGTACTTC
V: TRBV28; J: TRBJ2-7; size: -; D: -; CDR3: CASSPWGASYEQYF; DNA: TGTGCCAGCAGCCCCTGGGGGGCCTCCTACGAGCAGTACTTC
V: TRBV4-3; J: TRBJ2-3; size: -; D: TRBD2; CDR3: CASRQTSGGVSTDTQYF; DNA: TGCGCCAGCAGACAAACTAGCGGGGGGGTTAGCACAGATACGCAGTATTTT
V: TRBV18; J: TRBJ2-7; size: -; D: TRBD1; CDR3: CASSPPRGRGLYEQYF; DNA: TGTGCCAGCTCACCACCGAGGGGCAGGGGGCTCTACGAGCAGTACTTC
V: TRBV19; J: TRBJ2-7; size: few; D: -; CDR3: CASSTSHRPPVSYEQYF; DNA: TGTGCCAGTAGTACCTCTCACAGGCCGCCGGTTTCCTACGAGCAGTACTTC
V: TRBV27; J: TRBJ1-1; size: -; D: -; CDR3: CASSLLGRGGTEAFF; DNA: TGTGCCAGCAGTTTATTAGGACGAGGGGGCACTGAAGCTTTCTTT
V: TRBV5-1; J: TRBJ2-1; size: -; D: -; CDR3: CASSFAEASYNEQFF; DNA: TGCGCCAGCAGCTTTGCGGAGGCCTCCTACAATGAGCAGTTCTTC
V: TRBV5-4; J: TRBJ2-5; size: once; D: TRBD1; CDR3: CASSSGTGGDETQYF; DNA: TGTGCCAGCAGCTCCGGGACAGGGGGAGATGAGACCCAGTACTTC
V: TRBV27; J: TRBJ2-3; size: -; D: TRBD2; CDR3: CASSSVAGETDTQYF; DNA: TGTGCCAGCAGTTCGGTAGCGGGAGAGACAGATACGCAGTATTTT
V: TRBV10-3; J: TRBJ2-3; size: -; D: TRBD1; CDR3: CAISTDRGDTQYF; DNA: TGTGCCATCAGTACCGACAGGGGAGATACGCAGTATTTT
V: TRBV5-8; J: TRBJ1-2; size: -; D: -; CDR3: CASSLRVVPNPGGYTF; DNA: TGTGCCAGCAGCTTGAGGGTCGTCCCCAACCCTGGCGGCTACACCTTC